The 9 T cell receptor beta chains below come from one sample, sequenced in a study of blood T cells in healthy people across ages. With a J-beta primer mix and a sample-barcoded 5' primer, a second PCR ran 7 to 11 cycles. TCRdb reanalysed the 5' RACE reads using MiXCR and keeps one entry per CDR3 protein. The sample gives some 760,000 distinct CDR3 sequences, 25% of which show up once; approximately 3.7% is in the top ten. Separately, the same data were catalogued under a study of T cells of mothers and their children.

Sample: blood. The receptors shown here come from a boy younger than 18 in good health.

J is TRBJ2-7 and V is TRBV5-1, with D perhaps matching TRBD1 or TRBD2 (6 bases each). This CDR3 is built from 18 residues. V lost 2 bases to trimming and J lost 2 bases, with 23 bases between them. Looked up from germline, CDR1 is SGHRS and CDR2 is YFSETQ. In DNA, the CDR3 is TGCGCCAGCAGCTTATTGTCCCCGCGGGACACAAGAACCTACGAGCAGTACTTC. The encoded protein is CASSLLSPRDTRTYEQYF.

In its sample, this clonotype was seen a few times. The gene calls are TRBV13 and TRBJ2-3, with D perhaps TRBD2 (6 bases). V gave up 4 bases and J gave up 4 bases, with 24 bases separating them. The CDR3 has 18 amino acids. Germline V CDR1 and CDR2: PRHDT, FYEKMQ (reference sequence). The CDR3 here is CASSSALGLPTTPDTQYF. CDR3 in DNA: TGTGCCAGCAGCTCTGCGCTGGGACTCCCAACCACCCCAGATACGCAGTATTTT.

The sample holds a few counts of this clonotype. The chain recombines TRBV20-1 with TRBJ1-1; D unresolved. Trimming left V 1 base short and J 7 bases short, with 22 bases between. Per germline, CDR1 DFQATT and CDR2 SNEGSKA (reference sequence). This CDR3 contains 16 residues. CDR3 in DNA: TGCAGTGCTAGAGGATCGGCCAGCGGACTCTTGGGTGAAGCTTTCTTT. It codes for CSARGSASGLLGEAFF.

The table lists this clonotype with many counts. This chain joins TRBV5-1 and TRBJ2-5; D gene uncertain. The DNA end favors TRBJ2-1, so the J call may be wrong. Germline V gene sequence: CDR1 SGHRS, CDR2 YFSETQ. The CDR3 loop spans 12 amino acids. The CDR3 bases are TGCGCCAGCAGCTTGGATCTCAATGAGCAGTTCTTC. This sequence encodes CASSLDLNEQFF.

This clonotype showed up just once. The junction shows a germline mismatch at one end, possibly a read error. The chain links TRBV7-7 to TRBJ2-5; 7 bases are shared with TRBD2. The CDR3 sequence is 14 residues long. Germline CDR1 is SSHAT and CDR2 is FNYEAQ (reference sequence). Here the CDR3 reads CASSDGLGGETQYF. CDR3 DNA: TGTGCTAGCAGCGACGGGCTCGGGGGGGAGACCCAGTACTTC.

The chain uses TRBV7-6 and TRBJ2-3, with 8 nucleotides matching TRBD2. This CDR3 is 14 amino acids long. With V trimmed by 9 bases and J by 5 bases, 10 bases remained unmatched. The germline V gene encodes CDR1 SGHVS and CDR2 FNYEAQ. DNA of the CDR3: TGTGCCAGTCGAGCGGGGGCCCTTCAAGATACGCAGTATTTT. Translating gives CASRAGALQDTQYF.

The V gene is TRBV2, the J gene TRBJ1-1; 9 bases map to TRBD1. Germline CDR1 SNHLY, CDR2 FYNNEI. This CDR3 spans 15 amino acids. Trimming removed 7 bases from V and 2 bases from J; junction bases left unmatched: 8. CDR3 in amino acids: CASTLQGADNTEAFF. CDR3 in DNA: TGTGCCAGCACCTTACAGGGGGCGGACAACACTGAAGCTTTCTTT.

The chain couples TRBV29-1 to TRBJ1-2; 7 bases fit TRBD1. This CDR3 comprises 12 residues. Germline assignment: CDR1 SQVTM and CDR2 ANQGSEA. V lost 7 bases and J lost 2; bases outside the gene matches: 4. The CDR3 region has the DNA TGCAGCGGGGGGACAGCAAACTATGGCTACACCTTC. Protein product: CSGGTANYGYTF.

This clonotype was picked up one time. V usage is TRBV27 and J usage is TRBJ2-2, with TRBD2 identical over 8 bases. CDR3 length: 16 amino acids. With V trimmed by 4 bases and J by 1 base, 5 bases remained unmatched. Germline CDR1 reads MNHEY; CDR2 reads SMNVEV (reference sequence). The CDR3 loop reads CASSSPLAVNTGELFF. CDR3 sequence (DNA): TGTGCCAGCAGTTCACCACTAGCGGTGAACACCGGGGAGCTGTTTTTT.